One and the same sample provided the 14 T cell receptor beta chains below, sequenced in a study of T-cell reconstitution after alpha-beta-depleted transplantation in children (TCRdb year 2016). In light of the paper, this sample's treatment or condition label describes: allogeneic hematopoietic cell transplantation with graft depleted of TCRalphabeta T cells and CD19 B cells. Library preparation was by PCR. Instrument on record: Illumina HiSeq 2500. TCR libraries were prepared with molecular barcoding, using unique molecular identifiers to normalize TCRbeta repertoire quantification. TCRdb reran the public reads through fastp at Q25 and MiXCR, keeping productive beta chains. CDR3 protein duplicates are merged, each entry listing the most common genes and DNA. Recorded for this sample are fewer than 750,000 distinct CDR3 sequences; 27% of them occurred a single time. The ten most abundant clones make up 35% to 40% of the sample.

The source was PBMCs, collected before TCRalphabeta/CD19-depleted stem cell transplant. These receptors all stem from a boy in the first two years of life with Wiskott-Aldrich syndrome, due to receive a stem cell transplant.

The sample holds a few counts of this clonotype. Written as DNA, the CDR3 is TGTGCCAGCAGCGCCGGACTAGCGGGAAACCCTGACAATGAGCAGTTCTTC. Encoded protein: CASSAGLAGNPDNEQFF. V gene TRBV7-2 combines with J gene TRBJ2-1; TRBD2 aligns across 12 bases. This CDR3 has 17 residues. Germline trimming cut 5 bases from V and 5 bases from J; bases unmatched to any gene: 10. CDR1 is SGHTA and CDR2 is FQGNSA in the germline V gene.

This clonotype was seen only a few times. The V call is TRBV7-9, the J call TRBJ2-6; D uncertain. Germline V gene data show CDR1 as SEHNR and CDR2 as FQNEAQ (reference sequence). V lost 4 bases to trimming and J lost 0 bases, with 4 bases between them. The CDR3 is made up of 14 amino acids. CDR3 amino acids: CASSSDSGANVLTF. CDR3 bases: TGTGCCAGCAGCTCGGACTCTGGGGCCAACGTCCTGACTTTC.

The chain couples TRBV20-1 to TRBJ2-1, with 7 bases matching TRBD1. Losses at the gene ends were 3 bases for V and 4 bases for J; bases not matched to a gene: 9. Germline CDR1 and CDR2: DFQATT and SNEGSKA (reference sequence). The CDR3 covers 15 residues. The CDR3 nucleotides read TGCAGTGCTAGTATGGGTAGCAGGGGGTACAATGAGCAGTTCTTC. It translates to CSASMGSRGYNEQFF.

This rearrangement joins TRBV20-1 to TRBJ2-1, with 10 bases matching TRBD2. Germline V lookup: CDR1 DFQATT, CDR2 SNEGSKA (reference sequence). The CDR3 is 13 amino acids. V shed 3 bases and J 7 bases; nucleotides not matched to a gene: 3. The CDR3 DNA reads TGCAGTGCTAGGGCTAGCGGGAGAAATGAGCAGTTCTTC. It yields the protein CSARASGRNEQFF.

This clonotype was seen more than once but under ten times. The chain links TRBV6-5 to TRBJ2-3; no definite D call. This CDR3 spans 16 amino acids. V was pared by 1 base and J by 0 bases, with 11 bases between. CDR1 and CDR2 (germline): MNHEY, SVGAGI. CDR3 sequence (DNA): TGTGCCAGCAGTTACTTCCCTGCAGTTAGCACAGATACGCAGTATTTT. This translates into CASSYFPAVSTDTQYF.

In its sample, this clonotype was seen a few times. The CDR3 reads CASSAPKTRGEQYF. For the CDR3, the DNA is TGTGCCAGCAGCGCTCCGAAAACCCGAGGCGAGCAGTACTTC. The genes are TRBV7-8 and TRBJ2-7; D not resolved. CDR3 length equals 14 residues. Germline V CDR1 and CDR2: SGHVS, FQNEAQ. Trimming took off 5 bases at V and 6 bases at J, with 17 bases between the two ends.

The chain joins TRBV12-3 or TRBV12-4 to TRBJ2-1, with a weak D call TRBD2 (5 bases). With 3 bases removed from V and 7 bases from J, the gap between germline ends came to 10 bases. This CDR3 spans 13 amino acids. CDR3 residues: CASSFSGRNEQFF. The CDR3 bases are TGTGCCAGCAGTTTCTCGGGAAGGAATGAGCAGTTCTTC.

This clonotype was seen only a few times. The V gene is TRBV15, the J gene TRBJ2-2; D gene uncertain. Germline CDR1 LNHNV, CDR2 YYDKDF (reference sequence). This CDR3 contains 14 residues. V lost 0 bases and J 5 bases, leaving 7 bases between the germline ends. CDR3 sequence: CATSRDSFTGELFF. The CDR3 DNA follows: TGTGCCACCAGCAGAGATTCATTTACCGGGGAGCTGTTTTTT.

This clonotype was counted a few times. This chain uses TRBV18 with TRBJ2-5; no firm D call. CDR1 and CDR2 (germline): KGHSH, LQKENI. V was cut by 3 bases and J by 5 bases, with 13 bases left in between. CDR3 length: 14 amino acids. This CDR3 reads CASSPIRMGETQYF. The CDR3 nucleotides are TGTGCCAGCTCACCCATCAGGATGGGGGAGACCCAGTACTTC.

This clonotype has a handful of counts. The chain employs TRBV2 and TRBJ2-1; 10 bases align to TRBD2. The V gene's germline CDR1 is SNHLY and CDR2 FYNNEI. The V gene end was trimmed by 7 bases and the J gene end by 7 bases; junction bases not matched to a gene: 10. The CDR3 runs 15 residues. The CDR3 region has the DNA TGTGCCAGCACAAGCGGGAGGGCCTCTAGGAATGAGCAGTTCTTC. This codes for CASTSGRASRNEQFF.

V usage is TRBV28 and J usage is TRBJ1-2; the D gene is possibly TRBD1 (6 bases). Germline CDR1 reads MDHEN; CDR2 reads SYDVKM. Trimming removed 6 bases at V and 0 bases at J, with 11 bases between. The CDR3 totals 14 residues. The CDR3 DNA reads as TGTGCCAGCAGGAACAACAGGGCTAACTATGGCTACACCTTC. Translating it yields CASRNNRANYGYTF.

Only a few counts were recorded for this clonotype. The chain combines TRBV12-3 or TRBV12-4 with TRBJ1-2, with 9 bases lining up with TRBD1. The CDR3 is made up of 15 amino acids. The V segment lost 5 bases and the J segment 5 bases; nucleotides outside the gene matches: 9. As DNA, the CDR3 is TGTGCCAGCAGTACGCCGGGACAGGGATTATATGGCTACACCTTC. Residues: CASSTPGQGLYGYTF.

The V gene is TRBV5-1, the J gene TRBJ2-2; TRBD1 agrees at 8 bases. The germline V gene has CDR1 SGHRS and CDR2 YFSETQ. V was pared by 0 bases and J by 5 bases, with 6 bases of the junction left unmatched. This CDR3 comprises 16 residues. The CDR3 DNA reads TGCGCCAGCAGCTTGGAGGCAGGGGGCGCAACCGGGGAGCTGTTTTTT. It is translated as CASSLEAGGATGELFF.

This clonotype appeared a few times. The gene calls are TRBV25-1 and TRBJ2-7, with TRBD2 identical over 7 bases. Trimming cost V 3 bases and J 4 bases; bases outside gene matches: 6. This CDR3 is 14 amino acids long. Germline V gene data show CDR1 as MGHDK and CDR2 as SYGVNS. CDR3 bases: TGTGCCAGCAGTGAGGCGGGAGCATCGTACGAGCAGTACTTC. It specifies CASSEAGASYEQYF.